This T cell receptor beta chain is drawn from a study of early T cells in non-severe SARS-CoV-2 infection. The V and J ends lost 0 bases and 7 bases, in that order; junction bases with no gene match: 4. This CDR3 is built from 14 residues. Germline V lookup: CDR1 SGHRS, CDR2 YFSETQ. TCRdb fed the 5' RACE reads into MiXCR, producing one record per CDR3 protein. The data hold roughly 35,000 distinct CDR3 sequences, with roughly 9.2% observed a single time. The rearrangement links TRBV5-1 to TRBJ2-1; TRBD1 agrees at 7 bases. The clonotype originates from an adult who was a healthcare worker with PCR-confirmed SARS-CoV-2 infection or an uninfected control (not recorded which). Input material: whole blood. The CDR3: CASSLGQGENEQFF. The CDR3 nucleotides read TGCGCCAGCAGCTTGGGGCAGGGGGAGAATGAGCAGTTCTTC.